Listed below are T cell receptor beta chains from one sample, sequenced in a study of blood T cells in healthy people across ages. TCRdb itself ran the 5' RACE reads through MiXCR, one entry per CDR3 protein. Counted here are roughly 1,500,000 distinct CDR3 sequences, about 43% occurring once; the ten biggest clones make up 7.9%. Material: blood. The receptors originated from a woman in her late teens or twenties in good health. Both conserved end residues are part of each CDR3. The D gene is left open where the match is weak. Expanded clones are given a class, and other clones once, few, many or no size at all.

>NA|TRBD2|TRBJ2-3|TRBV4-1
CASSQDRGGLAFSTDTQYF
TGCGCCAGCAGCCAAGATCGAGGCGGACTAGCTTTTAGCACAGATACGCAGTATTTT
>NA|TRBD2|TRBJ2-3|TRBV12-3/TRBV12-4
CASSPMGLAGELSTDTQYF
TGTGCCAGCAGCCCTATGGGACTAGCGGGAGAACTTAGCACAGATACGCAGTATTTT
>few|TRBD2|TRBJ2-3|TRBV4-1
CASTLSGRAGADTQYF
TGCGCCAGCACCCTTAGCGGGAGGGCCGGAGCAGATACGCAGTATTTT
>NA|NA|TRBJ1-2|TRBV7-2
CASSLEIGRGYTF
TGTGCCAGCAGCTTAGAGATAGGACGGGGCTACACCTTC
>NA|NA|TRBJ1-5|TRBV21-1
CASSAPGHHIAPNSNQPQHF
TGTGCCAGCAGCGCCCCGGGACACCATATAGCCCCGAATTCCAATCAGCCCCAGCATTTT
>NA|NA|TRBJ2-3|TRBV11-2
CASSLVGGITDTQYF
TGTGCCAGCAGCTTGGTTGGGGGCATCACAGATACGCAGTATTTT
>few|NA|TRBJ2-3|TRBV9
CASSAEGATDTQYF
TGTGCCAGCAGCGCGGAGGGAGCCACAGATACGCAGTATTTT
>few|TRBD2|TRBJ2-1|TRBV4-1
CASRLQGAGGPDEQFF
TGCGCCAGCAGGCTGCAGGGAGCGGGAGGTCCAGATGAGCAGTTCTTC
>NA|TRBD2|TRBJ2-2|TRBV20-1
CSARDVTSGGALAGELFF
TGCAGTGCTAGAGATGTTACTAGCGGGGGGGCTTTAGCCGGGGAGCTGTTTTTT
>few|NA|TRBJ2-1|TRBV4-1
CASSQTDWELNNEQFF
TGCGCCAGCAGCCAGACGGACTGGGAATTAAACAATGAGCAGTTCTTC
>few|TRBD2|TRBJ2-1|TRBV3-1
CASSETSGRAGEQFF
TGTGCCAGCAGCGAAACTAGCGGGAGGGCCGGCGAGCAGTTCTTC
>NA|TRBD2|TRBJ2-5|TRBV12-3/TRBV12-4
CASSLTDLSGGGETQYF
TGTGCCAGCAGTTTAACGGATCTTAGCGGGGGCGGGGAGACCCAGTACTTC
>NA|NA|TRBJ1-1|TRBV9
CASSVGGFSTEAFF
TGTGCCAGCAGCGTAGGGGGTTTCAGCACTGAAGCTTTCTTT
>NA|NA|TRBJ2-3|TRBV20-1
CSASYKGPDTQYF
TGCAGTGCTAGCTATAAGGGCCCAGATACGCAGTATTTT
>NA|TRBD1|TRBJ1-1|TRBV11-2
CASSFAGTEREAFF
TGTGCCAGCAGCTTTGCCGGGACAGAGAGAGAAGCTTTCTTT
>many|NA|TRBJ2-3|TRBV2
CASSDRDTQYF
TGTGCCAGCAGTGATCGAGATACGCAGTATTTT
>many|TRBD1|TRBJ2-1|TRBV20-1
CSARVMGSKPGQGYNEQFF
TGCAGTGCTAGAGTCATGGGATCGAAACCGGGACAGGGGTATAATGAGCAGTTCTTC
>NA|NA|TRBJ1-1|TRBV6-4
CAGGTVNTEAFF
TGTGCCGGGGGGACGGTGAACACTGAAGCTTTCTTT
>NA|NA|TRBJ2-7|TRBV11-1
CASSSRITYEQYF
TGTGCCAGCAGCTCACGGATAACCTACGAGCAGTACTTC
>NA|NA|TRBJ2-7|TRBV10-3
CAISEGTPSYEQYF
TGTGCCATCAGCGAGGGGACTCCCTCCTACGAGCAGTACTTC
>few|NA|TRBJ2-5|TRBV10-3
CAISHGDPRVQETQYF
TGTGCCATCAGCCACGGGGACCCGAGGGTTCAAGAGACCCAGTACTTC
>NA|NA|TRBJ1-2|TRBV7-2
CASSLAGRTTYGYTF
TGTGCCAGCAGCTTAGCGGGACGGACTACGTATGGCTACACCTTC